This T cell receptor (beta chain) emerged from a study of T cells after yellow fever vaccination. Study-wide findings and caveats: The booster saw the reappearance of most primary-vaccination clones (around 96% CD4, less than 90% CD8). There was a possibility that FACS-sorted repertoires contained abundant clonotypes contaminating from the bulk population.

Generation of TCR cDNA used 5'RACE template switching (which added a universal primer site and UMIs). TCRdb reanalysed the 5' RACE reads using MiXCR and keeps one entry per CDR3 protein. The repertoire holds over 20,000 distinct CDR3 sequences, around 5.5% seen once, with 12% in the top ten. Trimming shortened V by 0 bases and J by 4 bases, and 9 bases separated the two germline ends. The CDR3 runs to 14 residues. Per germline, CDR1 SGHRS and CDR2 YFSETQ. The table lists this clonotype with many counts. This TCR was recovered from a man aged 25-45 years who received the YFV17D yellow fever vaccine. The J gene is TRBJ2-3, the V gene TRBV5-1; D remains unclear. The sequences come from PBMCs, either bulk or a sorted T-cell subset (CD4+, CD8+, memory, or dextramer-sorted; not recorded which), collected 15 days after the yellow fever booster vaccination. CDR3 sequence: CASSLAGVSDTQYF. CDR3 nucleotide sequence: TGCGCCAGCAGCTTGGCCGGAGTCTCAGATACGCAGTATTTT.